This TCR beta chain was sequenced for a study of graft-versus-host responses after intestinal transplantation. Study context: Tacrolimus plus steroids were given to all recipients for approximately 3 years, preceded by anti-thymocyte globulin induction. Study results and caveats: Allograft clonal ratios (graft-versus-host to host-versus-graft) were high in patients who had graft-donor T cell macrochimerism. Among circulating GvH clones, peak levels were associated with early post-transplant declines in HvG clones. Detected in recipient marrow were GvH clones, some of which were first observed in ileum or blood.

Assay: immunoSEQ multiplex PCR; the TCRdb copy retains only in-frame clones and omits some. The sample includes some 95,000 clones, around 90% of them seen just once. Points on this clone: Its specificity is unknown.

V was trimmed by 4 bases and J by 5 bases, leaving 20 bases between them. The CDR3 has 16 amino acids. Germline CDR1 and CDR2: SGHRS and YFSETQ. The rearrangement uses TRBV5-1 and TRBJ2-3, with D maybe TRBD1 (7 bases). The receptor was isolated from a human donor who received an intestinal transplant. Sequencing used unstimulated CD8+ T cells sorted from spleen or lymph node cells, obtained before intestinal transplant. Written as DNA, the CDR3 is TGCGCCAGCAGCACAGGGGCGGTCTACGGGGGAGATACGCAGTATTTT. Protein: CASSTGAVYGGDTQYF.